One and the same sample provided the 22 T cell receptor beta chains below, sequenced in a study of cytomegalovirus exposure and HLA in healthy donors. TCRdb's table, derived via immunoSEQ multiplex PCR, lists solely in-frame clones and lacks some. The sample carries about 180,000 clones, approximately 87% recorded once. The sample consisted of PBMCs. These receptors came from a woman aged 25-40 years in good health and CMV-seronegative.

The V and J genes are TRBV29-1 and TRBJ2-7, with D possibly matching TRBD2 (6 bases). CDR3 length: 12 amino acids. V dropped 5 bases and J dropped 0 bases, with 8 bases sitting between them. Germline V gives CDR1 SQVTM, CDR2 ANQGSEA. CDR3 amino acids: CSVRRGSYEQYF. The DNA for the CDR3 is TGCAGCGTTCGGAGGGGCTCCTACGAGCAGTACTTC.

This rearrangement joins TRBV6-5 to TRBJ1-2; TRBD1 matches 8 bases. Germline loops: CDR1 MNHEY, CDR2 SVGAGI. The CDR3 totals 14 residues. V dropped 0 bases and J dropped 8; count of bases not matched to a gene: 5. The CDR3 region has the DNA TGTGCCAGCAGTTACTCAGGACAGGGTCAGGGCTACACCTTC. Encoded protein: CASSYSGQGQGYTF.

The CDR3 loop reads CASARTGAMPQHF. CDR3 bases: TGTGCCAGTGCCCGGACAGGTGCTATGCCCCAGCATTTT. The chain employs TRBV6-5 and TRBJ1-5; TRBD1 matches 7 bases. The length of the CDR3 is 13 residues. V lost 9 bases, J lost 9 bases, and 11 bases stayed unmatched. Germline lookup yields CDR1 MNHEY and CDR2 SVGAGI.

The chain is built from TRBV7-9 and TRBJ2-7, with a possible D match to TRBD2 (5 bases). The CDR3 runs to 13 residues. With 5 bases removed from V and 0 bases from J, the gap between germline ends came to 8 bases. Germline V gives CDR1 SEHNR, CDR2 FQNEAQ (reference sequence). For the CDR3, the DNA is TGTGCCAGCAGCCATCGGGGCTCCTACGAGCAGTACTTC. As protein: CASSHRGSYEQYF.

This chain connects TRBV11-2 to TRBJ2-5; 7 positions match TRBD1. Germline trimming cut 1 base from V and 4 bases from J; bases unmatched to any gene: 6. The CDR3 spans 15 residues. Germline lookup yields CDR1 SGHAT and CDR2 FQNNGV. DNA of the CDR3: TGTGCCAGCAGCTTAGGGGACAGAGATTCAGAGACCCAGTACTTC. This sequence encodes CASSLGDRDSETQYF.

The V and J genes are TRBV5-1 and TRBJ2-1, with TRBD2 identical over 10 bases. Germline V gives CDR1 SGHRS, CDR2 YFSETQ. This CDR3 is built from 14 residues. Trimming at V came to 2 bases and at J to 6 bases, leaving 2 bases not matched to a gene. The CDR3 coding sequence is TGCGCCAGCAGCTTCTGGACTAGCGGCAATGAGCAGTTCTTC. Protein sequence: CASSFWTSGNEQFF.

This chain uses TRBV11-2 with TRBJ1-6, with TRBD1 as a possible D gene (5 bases). This CDR3 has 15 amino acids. V lost 6 bases and J lost 8, with 17 bases in between. Germline V CDR1 and CDR2: SGHAT, FQNNGV. CDR3 sequence: CASRLVRGGHSPLHF. The CDR3 DNA reads TGTGCCAGCAGATTGGTGAGGGGAGGCCATTCACCCCTCCACTTT.

Worth noting for this clone: Its ends do not fully match the called genes, so a read error is possible. The chain joins TRBV2 to TRBJ1-4, with a weak D call TRBD1 (5 bases). The germline V gene has CDR1 SNHLY and CDR2 FYNNEI. There are 14 residues in the CDR3. The CDR3 region has the DNA TGTGCCAGCATTGAACGGGGGGGAGGTGGGAAACTGTTTTTT. Its protein is CASIERGGGGKLFF.

The chain has TRBV5-1 and TRBJ1-2, with 7 bases fitting TRBD1. Germline-derived CDR1 and CDR2 are SGHRS and YFSETQ. The CDR3 contains 14 residues. The ends lost 4 bases at V and 7 bases at J; junction bases unmatched: 10. This chain's CDR3 is CASSVTGVSPGYTF. The CDR3 DNA sequence: TGCGCCAGCAGCGTCACAGGGGTTTCTCCTGGCTACACCTTC.

The chain recombines TRBV19 with TRBJ1-1; D uncertain. The CDR3 has 15 residues. Germline lookup yields CDR1 LNHDA and CDR2 SQIVND (reference sequence). Deletions cut 9 bases from V and 3 bases from J, with 20 bases between. The CDR3 spells CASRGGRMVDTEAFF. CDR3 in DNA: TGTGCCAGCCGCGGCGGGAGGATGGTGGACACTGAAGCTTTCTTT.

CDR3 protein: CASSLVLSETQYF. The CDR3 bases are TGTGCCAGCAGCTTAGTCTTATCCGAGACCCAGTACTTC. The genes are TRBV7-9 and TRBJ2-5; no firm D call. This CDR3 spans 13 amino acids. Germline lookup yields CDR1 SEHNR and CDR2 FQNEAQ (reference sequence). Trimming shortened V by 1 base and J by 5 bases, and 8 bases separated the two germline ends.

The chain links TRBV6-5 to TRBJ1-1; possible D gene TRBD1, 5 bases. The CDR3 is 13 residues long. CDR1 is MNHEY and CDR2 is SVGAGI in the germline V gene. Trimming took off 7 bases at V and 7 bases at J, with 16 bases between the two ends. CDR3 protein: CASTQSGAFEAFF. The CDR3 DNA reads TGTGCCAGCACTCAAAGCGGGGCTTTTGAAGCTTTCTTT.

The V and J genes are TRBV7-9 and TRBJ2-7; D possibly corresponds to TRBD1 (6 bases). The length of the CDR3 is 15 residues. Trimming stripped 6 bases from V and 0 bases from J, with 15 bases between. Per germline, CDR1 SEHNR and CDR2 FQNEAQ (reference sequence). The CDR3 region is CASSSGQLNSYEQYF. The CDR3 DNA is TGTGCCAGCAGTTCCGGACAGCTTAACTCCTACGAGCAGTACTTC.

The genes are TRBV11-2 and TRBJ2-7; no definite D call. The CDR3 contains 11 residues. Trimming cost V 2 bases and J 7 bases, with 6 bases left between them. Germline V gene data show CDR1 as SGHAT and CDR2 as FQNNGV. Here the CDR3 DNA reads TGTGCCAGCAGCTTAATCCCAGAGCAGTACTTC. As protein: CASSLIPEQYF.

This clone appeared a single time. V and J are TRBV7-8 and TRBJ2-7, with 9 bases that match TRBD1. V was pared by 5 bases and J by 1 base, with 6 bases of the junction left unmatched. Looked up from germline, CDR1 is SGHVS and CDR2 is FQNEAQ. CDR3 length: 15 residues. The CDR3 DNA is TGTGCCAGCAGCCCCTGGGGGACAGGGTCCTACGAGCAGTACTTC. This codes for CASSPWGTGSYEQYF.

This rearrangement joins TRBV7-9 to TRBJ2-7; 7 bases map to TRBD1. CDR3 length: 15 residues. From germline, CDR1 is SEHNR and CDR2 FQNEAQ (reference sequence). V lost 5 bases and J lost 8; bases outside the gene matches: 15. CDR3 DNA: TGTGCCAGCAGCCACGGAAAAGCGGACAGGTCCAAGCAGTACTTC. Translation: CASSHGKADRSKQYF.

V and J are TRBV4-2 and TRBJ1-1; D is unresolved. Germline V gene lookup returns CDR1 LGHNA and CDR2 YNFKEQ. This CDR3 contains 15 residues. Trimming cost V 0 bases and J 1 base, with 9 bases left between them. The CDR3 is CASSQEVGANTEAFF. The CDR3 region has the DNA TGTGCCAGCAGCCAAGAGGTAGGAGCGAACACTGAAGCTTTCTTT.

This chain joins TRBV11-2 and TRBJ1-2, with TRBD1 matching over 8 bases. The length of the CDR3 is 12 residues. V lost 5 bases to trimming and J lost 6 bases; unmatched junction nucleotides: 2. CDR1 and CDR2 from the germline V gene are SGHAT and FQNNGV. In DNA, the CDR3 is TGTGCCAGCAGCCTACAGGGGGATGGCTACACCTTC. Translating it yields CASSLQGDGYTF.

V and J are TRBV14 and TRBJ2-7; 8 nucleotides line up with TRBD1. Germline-derived CDR1 and CDR2 are SGHDN and FVKESK. The CDR3 sequence is 14 residues long. V shed 5 bases, J shed 3 bases, and the junction held 6 bases outside the gene matches. The CDR3 DNA follows: TGTGCCAGCAGCAACCGGGACAGGCTCTACGAGCAGTACTTC. Amino acid sequence: CASSNRDRLYEQYF.

The chain joins TRBV5-1 to TRBJ1-3, with a tentative D call TRBD1 (6 bases). The CDR3 has 16 amino acids. With 4 bases removed from V and 1 base from J, the gap between germline ends came to 15 bases. The germline V gene has CDR1 SGHRS and CDR2 YFSETQ. CDR3 amino acids: CASSLGGGWSGNTIYF. The CDR3 bases are TGCGCCAGCAGCCTCGGGGGGGGCTGGTCTGGAAACACCATATATTTT.

V and J are TRBV4-1 and TRBJ2-7; possibly TRBD1 for D (6 bases). This CDR3 has 13 residues. V was pared by 0 bases and J by 6 bases, with 9 bases between. Germline V gene sequence: CDR1 MGHRA, CDR2 YSYEKL. CDR3 DNA: TGCGCCAGCAGCCAAGAAACAGGGTCCGAGCAGTACTTC. As protein: CASSQETGSEQYF.

In this sample, this clone turned up once. The gene calls are TRBV30 and TRBJ1-2; D possibly corresponds to TRBD1 (5 bases). The CDR3 covers 15 residues. Germline loops: CDR1 GTSNPN, CDR2 SVGIG (reference sequence). The V gene lost 2 bases and the J gene lost 1 base, with 14 bases spanning the gap. CDR3 DNA sequence: TGTGCCTGGAGTCTGGCGGGGGTCGATAACTATGGCTACACCTTC. Translating it yields CAWSLAGVDNYGYTF.